Below are 15 T cell receptor beta chains sequenced from a single sample in a study of CD8 T cells in Susac syndrome. Roughly 0.45 to 1 ug RNA was reverse transcribed with random hexamers. TCRdb analysed the immunoSEQ multiplex PCR reads with MiXCR anew, one entry per CDR3 protein. This table holds about 250,000 distinct CDR3 sequences, around 93% found once. The specimen was CD4+ T cells from PBMCs. The receptors shown here come from a human donor with multiple sclerosis.

This clonotype was picked up one time. The chain uses TRBV24-1 and TRBJ2-3; 8 bases line up with TRBD2. The junction had 3 bases not matched to a gene; V was cut back by 9 bases and J by 2 bases. CDR3 length equals 13 residues. The germline gives CDR1 KGHDR, CDR2 SFDVKD. As DNA, the CDR3 is TGTGCCACCGGGACTAGACACACAGATACGCAGTATTTT. Its protein is CATGTRHTDTQYF.

The V call is TRBV20-1, the J call TRBJ1-4; possibly TRBD1 for D (5 bases). Trimming cost V 1 base and J 8 bases, with 11 bases left between them. The CDR3 covers 13 residues. Looked up from germline, CDR1 is DFQATT and CDR2 is SNEGSKA (reference sequence). The CDR3 DNA reads TGCAGTGCTAGAGTGGGGGGTGGCGAAAAACTGTTTTTT. Encoded protein: CSARVGGGEKLFF.

The J gene is TRBJ2-1, the V gene TRBV28; D is possibly TRBD2 (7 bases). Germline V CDR1 and CDR2: MDHEN, SYDVKM. The CDR3 runs 13 residues. Trimming left V 8 bases short and J 8 bases short, with 16 bases between. The CDR3 sequence is CASSEGGHDEQFF. The CDR3 DNA reads as TGTGCCAGCTCCGAGGGGGGGCACGATGAGCAGTTCTTC.

V is TRBV10-3 and J is TRBJ2-2; 9 positions match TRBD1. V lost 5 bases and J lost 5; bases outside the gene matches: 9. The CDR3 is made up of 16 amino acids. Germline CDR1 and CDR2: ENHRY and SYGVKD. CDR3 coding DNA: TGTGCCATCAGTAACCACAGGGGGCGCGAAACCGGGGAGCTGTTTTTT. It yields the protein CAISNHRGRETGELFF.

This rearrangement joins TRBV28 to TRBJ1-5; tentatively, D is TRBD1 (6 bases). CDR1 is MDHEN, CDR2 SYDVKM, per germline. This CDR3 is built from 14 residues. The ends were cut back, 2 bases at V and 6 bases at J, with 11 bases in the middle. The CDR3 nucleotides read TGTGCCAGCAGTTTACCAGGGGATAGTCAGCCCCAGCATTTT. This encodes CASSLPGDSQPQHF.

The chain has TRBV12-3 or TRBV12-4 and TRBJ2-2; 8 bases agree with TRBD2. This CDR3 is built from 13 residues. Trimming took 6 bases from V and 7 from J; bases not matched to a gene: 4. CDR3 sequence: CASRSAGVGELFF. CDR3 DNA sequence: TGTGCCAGCAGGTCAGCGGGGGTCGGGGAGCTGTTTTTT.

The rearrangement uses TRBV6-1 and TRBJ1-6; perhaps TRBD1 as D (5 bases). The germline gives CDR1 MNHNS, CDR2 SASEGT. The CDR3 length is 15 residues. The germline V and J ends were trimmed by 2 bases and 7 bases, with 12 bases remaining between them. The CDR3 DNA reads TGTGCCAGCAGTGAATGGGGGGTGGAGAATTCACCCCTCCACTTT. This sequence encodes CASSEWGVENSPLHF.

The V call is TRBV6-1, the J call TRBJ1-6; unclear D gene. Deletions cut 1 base from V and 8 bases from J, with 3 bases between. CDR1 and CDR2 (germline): MNHNS, SASEGT. The CDR3 runs to 12 residues. The CDR3 here is CASSEGDSPLHF. Here the CDR3 DNA reads TGTGCCAGCAGTGAAGGCGATTCACCCCTCCACTTT.

V usage is TRBV7-9 and J usage is TRBJ2-6, with D unresolved. Germline CDR1 reads SEHNR; CDR2 reads FQNEAQ (reference sequence). The CDR3 spans 13 residues. Trimming took off 7 bases at V and 4 bases at J, with 8 bases between the two ends. The CDR3 here is CASTAGGANVLTF. For the CDR3, the DNA is TGTGCCAGCACCGCAGGAGGGGCCAACGTCCTGACTTTC.

V usage is TRBV5-1 and J usage is TRBJ1-1; 9 bases are shared with TRBD1. This CDR3 spans 15 amino acids. CDR1 and CDR2 from the germline V gene are SGHRS and YFSETQ. V shed 0 bases and J 6 bases; nucleotides not matched to a gene: 6. CDR3 nucleotides: TGCGCCAGCAGCTTGGCCCGGGACAGGGAATCTGAAGCTTTCTTT. This sequence encodes CASSLARDRESEAFF. Drawing the rest from reference TRBV5-1 and TRBJ1-1, the complete variable domain is KAGVTQTPRYLIKTRGQQVTLSCSPISGHRSVSWYQQTPGQGLQFLFEYFSETQRNKGNFPGRFSGRQFSNSRSEMNVSTLELGDSALYLCASSLARDRESEAFFGQGTRLTVV.

The V and J genes are TRBV18 and TRBJ2-1; D is tentatively TRBD1 or TRBD2 (5 bases each). Trimming cost V 1 base and J 0 bases, with 10 bases left between them. The CDR3 is 16 amino acids. Per the germline V gene, CDR1 is KGHSH and CDR2 is LQKENI. DNA for the CDR3: TGTGCCAGCTCACCACGAGGGACCGTCTCCTACAATGAGCAGTTCTTC. Translation gives CASSPRGTVSYNEQFF. Full variable domain (missing parts from reference TRBV18 and TRBJ2-1): NAGVMQNPRHLVRRRGQEARLRCSPMKGHSHVYWYRQLPEEGLKFMVYLQKENIIDESGMPKERFSAEFPKEGPSILRIQQVVRGDSAAYFCASSPRGTVSYNEQFFGPGTRLTVL.

The chain couples TRBV5-6 to TRBJ1-1, with 7 positions matching TRBD1. This CDR3 comprises 12 residues. Germline lookup yields CDR1 SGHDT and CDR2 YYEEEE. The V segment lost 5 bases and the J segment 13 bases; nucleotides outside the gene matches: 11. DNA of the CDR3: TGTGCCAGCAGTAGCCAGGGGGGACTAGTTTTCTTT. It specifies CASSSQGGLVFF. The entire variable domain, with the rest obtained from reference TRBV5-6 and TRBJ1-1, is as follows: DAGVTQSPTHLIKTRGQQVTLRCSPKSGHDTVSWYQQALGQGPQFIFQYYEEEERQRGNFPDRFSGHQFPNYSSELNVNALLLGDSALYLCASSSQGGLVFFGQGTRLTVV.

The chain links TRBV21-1 to TRBJ1-1. TRBV21-1 represents a pseudogene. This CDR3 region has 11 residues. This chain's CDR3 is CASSNHTEAFF. CDR3 nucleotide sequence: TGTGCCAGCAGCAATCACACTGAAGCTTTCTTT.

This chain connects TRBV29-1 to TRBJ2-3, with 12 bases matching TRBD2. The V gene end was trimmed by 6 bases and the J gene end by 0 bases; junction bases not matched to a gene: 1. The CDR3 is 14 residues long. From germline, CDR1 is SQVTM and CDR2 ANQGSEA. Here the CDR3 reads CSVGTSGSTDTQYF. The CDR3 DNA is TGCAGCGTCGGGACTAGCGGGAGCACAGATACGCAGTATTTT.

The chain links TRBV6-2 or TRBV6-3 to TRBJ2-5, with 14 bases aligning to TRBD2. The CDR3 has 15 residues. Germline V gives CDR1 MNHEY, CDR2 SVGEGT. Losses at the gene ends were 8 bases for V and 5 bases for J; bases not matched to a gene: 7. The chain's CDR3 is CASWGLAGVTETQYF. The CDR3 DNA reads TGTGCCAGCTGGGGACTAGCGGGGGTCACGGAGACCCAGTACTTC.